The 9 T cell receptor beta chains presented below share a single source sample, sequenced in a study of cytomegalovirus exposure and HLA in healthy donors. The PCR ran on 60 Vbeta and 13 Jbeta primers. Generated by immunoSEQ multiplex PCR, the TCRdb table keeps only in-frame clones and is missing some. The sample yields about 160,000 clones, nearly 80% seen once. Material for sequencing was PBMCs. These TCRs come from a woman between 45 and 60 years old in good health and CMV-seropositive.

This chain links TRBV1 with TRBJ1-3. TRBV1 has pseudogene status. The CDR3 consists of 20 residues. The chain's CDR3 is CTSSQDRVFLPRLEGNTIYF. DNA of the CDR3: TGCACCAGCAGCCAAGATCGAGTTTTCCTGCCTCGGCTAGAGGGAAACACCATATATTTT.

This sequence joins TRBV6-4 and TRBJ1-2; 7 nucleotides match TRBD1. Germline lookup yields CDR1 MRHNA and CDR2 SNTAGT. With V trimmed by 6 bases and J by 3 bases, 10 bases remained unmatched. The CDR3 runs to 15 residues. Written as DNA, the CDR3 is TGTGCCAGCAGGGGGATAAACAGGGGCGACTATGGCTACACCTTC. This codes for CASRGINRGDYGYTF.

The CDR3 DNA sequence: TGTGCCAGCAGTTATTCGCGGGGATATAATGAAAAACTGTTTTTT. Protein: CASSYSRGYNEKLFF. The chain links TRBV6-6 to TRBJ1-4, with D unresolved. CDR1 and CDR2 (germline): MNHNY, SVGAGI (reference sequence). V lost 3 bases and J 4 bases, leaving 12 bases between the germline ends. The CDR3 runs 15 residues.

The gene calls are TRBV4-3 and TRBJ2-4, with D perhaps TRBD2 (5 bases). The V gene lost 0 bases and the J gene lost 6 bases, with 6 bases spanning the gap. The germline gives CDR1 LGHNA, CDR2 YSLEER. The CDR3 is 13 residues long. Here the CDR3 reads CASSQDRGNIQYF. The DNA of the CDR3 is TGCGCCAGCAGCCAAGATCGGGGAAACATTCAGTACTTC.

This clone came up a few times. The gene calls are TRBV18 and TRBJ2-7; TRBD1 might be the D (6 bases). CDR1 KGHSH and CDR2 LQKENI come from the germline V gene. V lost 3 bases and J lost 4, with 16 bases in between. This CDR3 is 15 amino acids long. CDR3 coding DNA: TGTGCCAGCTCACCTGAGCCAGGGGAAATATACGAGCAGTACTTC. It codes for CASSPEPGEIYEQYF.

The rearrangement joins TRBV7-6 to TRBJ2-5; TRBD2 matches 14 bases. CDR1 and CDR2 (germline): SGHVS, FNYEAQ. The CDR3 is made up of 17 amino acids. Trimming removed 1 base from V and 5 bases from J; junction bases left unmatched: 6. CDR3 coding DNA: TGTGCCAGCAGCTTAGGGGGACTAGCGGGAGTCGTGGAGACCCAGTACTTC. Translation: CASSLGGLAGVVETQYF.

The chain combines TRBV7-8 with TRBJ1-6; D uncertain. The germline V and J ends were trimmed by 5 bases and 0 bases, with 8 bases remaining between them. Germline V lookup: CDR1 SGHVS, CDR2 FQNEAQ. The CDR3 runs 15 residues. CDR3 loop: CASSTWSSYNSPLHF. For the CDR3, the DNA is TGTGCCAGCAGCACTTGGAGCTCCTATAATTCACCCCTCCACTTT.

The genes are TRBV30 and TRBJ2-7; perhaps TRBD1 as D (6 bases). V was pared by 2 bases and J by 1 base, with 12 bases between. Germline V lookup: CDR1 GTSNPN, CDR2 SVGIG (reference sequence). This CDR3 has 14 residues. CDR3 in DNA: TGTGCCTGGAGTCAGGGGACACCTTCCTACGAGCAGTACTTC. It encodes CAWSQGTPSYEQYF.

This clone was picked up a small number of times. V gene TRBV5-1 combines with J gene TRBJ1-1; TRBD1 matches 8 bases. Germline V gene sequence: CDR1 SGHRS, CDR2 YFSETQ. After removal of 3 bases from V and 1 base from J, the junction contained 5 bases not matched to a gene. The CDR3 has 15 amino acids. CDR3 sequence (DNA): TGCGCCAGCAGCTCTTCCGGGACAGGGAACACTGAAGCTTTCTTT. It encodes CASSSSGTGNTEAFF.